This T cell receptor beta chain was captured by sequencing in a study of T-cell reconstitution after alpha-beta-depleted transplantation in children. Construction of the TCRbeta library involved unique molecular identifiers. One entry per CDR3 protein results from TCRdb running MiXCR on the PCR reads. The sample records fewer than 750,000 distinct CDR3 sequences, 27% being singletons. V was shortened by 8 bases and J by 1 base, with 9 bases between the two germline ends. The germline gives CDR1 LNHDA, CDR2 SQIVND (reference sequence). CDR3 length equals 13 residues. This material consisted of PBMCs, taken before TCRalphabeta/CD19-depleted stem cell transplant. This chain joins TRBV19 and TRBJ1-3; D possibly corresponds to TRBD1 (5 bases). This TCR was recovered from a boy less than two years old with Wiskott-Aldrich syndrome, due to receive a stem cell transplant. CDR3 nucleotide sequence: TGTGCCAGTTACCAGGGATCTGGAAACACCATATATTTT. Translated, it gives CASYQGSGNTIYF.